Listed here are 29 T cell receptor beta chains from one sample, sequenced in a study of blood T cells in healthy people across ages. A second about 7 to 11 cycle PCR used barcoded and J-beta primers. Each CDR3 protein gets one entry after TCRdb re-called the 5' RACE reads with MiXCR. This sample carries about 1.5 million distinct CDR3 sequences, around 40% of them seen once, and the ten largest clones take 4%. Sequenced material: blood. The source of these receptors is a woman under 30 in good health.

The chain uses TRBV9 and TRBJ2-3; 8 bases align to TRBD2. V lost 2 bases and J lost 5; bases outside the gene matches: 7. Germline V gives CDR1 SGDLS, CDR2 YYNGEE. CDR3 size: 15 residues. CDR3 sequence reads: CASSVNGGAEDTQYF. CDR3 nucleotide sequence: TGTGCCAGCAGCGTTAACGGGGGGGCCGAAGATACGCAGTATTTT.

This clonotype showed up just once. The chain has TRBV12-3 or TRBV12-4 and TRBJ1-1; no clear D. The CDR3 loop spans 14 amino acids. Between the trimmed V and J ends, which lost 3 bases and 3 bases, there was a span of 11 bases. Written as DNA, the CDR3 is TGTGCCAGCAGTTTTAGTCTTTCCTACACTGAAGCTTTCTTT. Protein sequence: CASSFSLSYTEAFF.

This clonotype was detected only a few times. CDR3 sequence (DNA): TGTGCCAGCAGCCAAGATTACGGACGGGATACGCAGTATTTT. Protein product: CASSQDYGRDTQYF. This chain connects TRBV3-1 to TRBJ2-3; D gene unclear. Trimming removed 0 bases at V and 6 bases at J, with 10 bases between. CDR1 LGHDT and CDR2 YNNKEL come from the germline V gene (reference sequence). The CDR3 contains 14 residues.

Only one count was recorded for this clonotype. The chain links TRBV7-2 to TRBJ2-3; 8 bases fit TRBD1. The CDR3 consists of 14 residues. Germline assignment: CDR1 SGHTA and CDR2 FQGNSA. Unmatched junction bases numbered 6, after V lost 5 bases and J lost 5 bases. Here the CDR3 reads CASSLPGGRDTQYF. The CDR3 bases are TGTGCCAGCAGCCTCCCAGGGGGCCGAGATACGCAGTATTTT.

The chain employs TRBV2 and TRBJ1-1, with D possibly being TRBD1 (5 bases). The CDR3 covers 13 residues. CDR1 is SNHLY and CDR2 is FYNNEI in the germline V gene. Trimming cost V 4 bases and J 7 bases, with 13 bases left between them. CDR3 bases: TGTGCCAGCAGTGTTGAAGGGGTGAGTGAAGCTTTCTTT. This sequence encodes CASSVEGVSEAFF.

The V gene is TRBV7-6, the J gene TRBJ2-6; maybe TRBD2 (7 bases). The germline V gene has CDR1 SGHVS and CDR2 FNYEAQ. This CDR3 is built from 18 residues. Trimming pared 4 bases from V and 2 bases from J, leaving 18 bases between. In DNA form, the CDR3 reads TGTGCCAGCAGCTCAATCCTACAGGGAGGGGCTGGGGCCAACGTCCTGACTTTC. Translating gives CASSSILQGGAGANVLTF.

At least ten counts were recorded for this clonotype. A read error may produce the germline difference seen at one junction end. The gene calls are TRBV5-1 and TRBJ2-3; 8 bases fit TRBD2. The CDR3 has 15 amino acids. Germline V gives CDR1 SGHRS, CDR2 YFSETQ. The CDR3 spells CASSLSGGRTDTQYF. CDR3 DNA: TGTGCCAGCAGTTTGAGCGGGGGCCGCACAGATACGCAGTATTTT.

This clonotype was detected ten times or more. In nucleotides, the CDR3 is TGTGCCAGCAGCCCCCCGGCCTACAATGAGCAGTTCTTC. Its translation: CASSPPAYNEQFF. The V gene is TRBV7-9, the J gene TRBJ2-1; D is ambiguous. Germline CDR1 and CDR2: SEHNR and FQNEAQ (reference sequence). This CDR3 has 13 amino acids. V was clipped by 5 bases and J by 2 bases, with 7 bases between them.

This clonotype was seen more than once but under ten times. Written as DNA, the CDR3 is TGTGCCAGCAGCGGGACTAGCGGGGGGTCCCGCACAGATACGCAGTATTTT. Protein sequence: CASSGTSGGSRTDTQYF. The genes are TRBV6-9 and TRBJ2-3; 15 nucleotides match TRBD2. Trimming took 6 bases from V and 1 from J; bases not matched to a gene: 5. The length of the CDR3 is 17 residues. Germline CDR1 MNHGY, CDR2 SVAAGI.

The J gene is TRBJ1-1, the V gene TRBV7-2; a weak D match, TRBD1 (5 bases). The CDR3 sequence is 13 residues long. V shed 2 bases and J shed 7 bases, with 11 bases lying between them. Looked up from germline, CDR1 is SGHTA and CDR2 is FQGNSA. CDR3 sequence (DNA): TGTGCCAGCAGCTTACAGGGACCGTTTGAAGCTTTCTTT. Translation: CASSLQGPFEAFF.

This clonotype was detected only a few times. The chain combines TRBV20-1 with TRBJ1-5, with 7 bases that match TRBD1. V lost 3 bases, J lost 3 bases, and 5 bases stayed unmatched. There are 14 residues in the CDR3. Germline CDR1 DFQATT, CDR2 SNEGSKA (reference sequence). Here the CDR3 DNA reads TGCAGTGCTAGGGGAGGACAGGACAATCAGCCCCAGCATTTT. Protein: CSARGGQDNQPQHF.

The chain couples TRBV27 to TRBJ1-1; D possibly corresponds to TRBD1 (5 bases). V was pared by 2 bases and J by 8 bases, with 15 bases between. CDR1 and CDR2 from the germline V gene are MNHEY and SMNVEV (reference sequence). This CDR3 is 14 amino acids long. The chain's CDR3 is CASSLRDGQGEAFF. The CDR3, as DNA: TGTGCCAGCAGTTTACGCGACGGACAAGGGGAAGCTTTCTTT.

The rearrangement uses TRBV13 and TRBJ2-3, with 8 bases that match TRBD2. The CDR3 extends over 16 amino acids. The germline V gene has CDR1 PRHDT and CDR2 FYEKMQ (reference sequence). Trimming cost V 2 bases and J 1 base; bases outside gene matches: 5. CDR3 sequence reads: CASSLFAGGRTDTQYF. CDR3 coding DNA: TGTGCCAGCAGCTTATTTGCGGGGGGTCGCACAGATACGCAGTATTTT.

This clonotype was counted a few times. DNA for the CDR3: TGCGCCAGCAGGCCAACCGGGACAGGGCTCTCCTACGAGCAGTACTTC. Translation: CASRPTGTGLSYEQYF. The chain uses TRBV5-1 and TRBJ2-7, with 9 bases aligning to TRBD1. Per germline, CDR1 SGHRS and CDR2 YFSETQ. This CDR3 is 16 amino acids long. The J segment lost 0 bases and the V segment lost 5 bases, leaving 9 bases of the junction unmatched. Looking up the rest from reference TRBV5-1 and TRBJ2-7 gives the full variable domain: KAGVTQTPRYLIKTRGQQVTLSCSPISGHRSVSWYQQTPGQGLQFLFEYFSETQRNKGNFPGRFSGRQFSNSRSEMNVSTLELGDSALYLCASRPTGTGLSYEQYFGPGTRLTVT.

The chain links TRBV12-3 or TRBV12-4 to TRBJ2-7; D is ambiguous. The V end was cut by 3 bases, the J end by 7 bases, with 7 bases between. There are 11 residues in the CDR3. CDR3 residues: CASSLKNEQYF. The CDR3 DNA reads TGTGCCAGCAGTTTGAAGAATGAGCAGTACTTC.

The rearrangement links TRBV15 to TRBJ2-2; TRBD2 might be the D (5 bases). This CDR3 region has 15 residues. Looked up from germline, CDR1 is LNHNV and CDR2 is YYDKDF (reference sequence). The germline V and J ends were trimmed by 2 bases and 0 bases, with 7 bases remaining between them. The CDR3 nucleotides are TGTGCCACCAGCAGATCGGGGTCGAACACCGGGGAGCTGTTTTTT. This gives the protein CATSRSGSNTGELFF.

This clonotype was detected only a few times. The chain combines TRBV9 with TRBJ2-1, with D maybe TRBD1 (6 bases). With 3 bases removed from V and 3 bases from J, the gap between germline ends came to 13 bases. The CDR3 runs 15 residues. CDR1 and CDR2 (germline): SGDLS, YYNGEE. Written as DNA, the CDR3 is TGTGCCAGCAGCGCCGAGGGGGACATCTACAATGAGCAGTTCTTC. Amino acid sequence: CASSAEGDIYNEQFF. Drawing the rest from reference TRBV9 and TRBJ2-1, the complete variable domain is DSGVTQTPKHLITATGQRVTLRCSPRSGDLSVYWYQQSLDQGLQFLIQYYNGEERAKGNILERFSAQQFPDLHSELNLSSLELGDSALYFCASSAEGDIYNEQFFGPGTRLTVL.

The chain carries TRBV5-1 and TRBJ2-7, with 10 bases fitting TRBD2. The CDR3 runs 17 residues. V lost 0 bases and J lost 7; bases outside the gene matches: 13. Germline CDR1 is SGHRS and CDR2 is YFSETQ. CDR3 amino acids: CASSLVSGGSYYNEQYF. Written as DNA, the CDR3 is TGCGCCAGCAGCTTGGTTAGCGGGGGGAGTTACTACAATGAGCAGTACTTC. Full variable domain (outside the CDR3, taken from reference TRBV5-1 and TRBJ2-7): KAGVTQTPRYLIKTRGQQVTLSCSPISGHRSVSWYQQTPGQGLQFLFEYFSETQRNKGNFPGRFSGRQFSNSRSEMNVSTLELGDSALYLCASSLVSGGSYYNEQYFGPGTRLTVT.

V gene TRBV4-1 combines with J gene TRBJ2-3; D is ambiguous. Trimming left V 4 bases short and J 2 bases short, with 10 bases between. The V gene's germline CDR1 is MGHRA and CDR2 YSYEKL. There are 14 residues in the CDR3. The CDR3 is CASSPRVATDTQYF. CDR3 nucleotides: TGCGCCAGCAGCCCTAGAGTGGCCACAGATACGCAGTATTTT.

The table lists this clonotype with a count of one. The J gene is TRBJ1-2, the V gene TRBV7-2; 7 nucleotides line up with TRBD1. J lost 3 bases, V lost 5 bases, and 12 bases had no gene match. This CDR3 has 16 residues. Germline V CDR1 and CDR2: SGHTA, FQGNSA. Written as DNA, the CDR3 is TGTGCCAGCAGCCCAGAAGCGACAGGGATCGACTATGGCTACACCTTC. It specifies CASSPEATGIDYGYTF.

This clonotype was observed a few times. J is TRBJ1-4 and V is TRBV7-9; D unresolved. Germline values: CDR1 SEHNR, CDR2 FQNEAQ (reference sequence). V lost 10 bases, J lost 5 bases, and 14 bases lay in between. The CDR3 covers 13 residues. CDR3 DNA sequence: TGTGCCACCAAAAGCGGGCCAAATGAAAAACTGTTTTTT. Its protein is CATKSGPNEKLFF.

This clonotype was picked up a small number of times. This sequence joins TRBV2 and TRBJ2-4; D gene unclear. V lost 4 bases to trimming and J lost 1 base, with 20 bases between them. The CDR3 loop spans 18 amino acids. Per the germline V gene, CDR1 is SNHLY and CDR2 is FYNNEI. The CDR3 bases are TGTGCCAGCAGTGCCTTATCCGGCCAGGACGGTGCCAAAAACATTCAGTACTTC. The encoded protein is CASSALSGQDGAKNIQYF.

The table lists this clonotype with a few counts. The rearrangement uses TRBV10-3 and TRBJ1-1; D not certain. The CDR3 has 13 residues. V dropped 1 base and J dropped 1 base, with 4 bases sitting between them. Germline V gene data show CDR1 as ENHRY and CDR2 as SYGVKD. CDR3 DNA: TGTGCCATCAGTGAGTATGCGAACACTGAAGCTTTCTTT. It codes for CAISEYANTEAFF.

This chain joins TRBV11-2 and TRBJ2-7, with 9 bases lining up with TRBD1. Unmatched junction bases numbered 4, after V lost 4 bases and J lost 3 bases. CDR1 and CDR2 (germline): SGHAT, FQNNGV. There are 14 residues in the CDR3. CDR3: CASSWTGVHYEQYF. CDR3 nucleotides: TGTGCCAGCAGCTGGACAGGGGTTCACTACGAGCAGTACTTC.

This clonotype showed up many times. This chain uses TRBV29-1 with TRBJ2-7, with D possibly TRBD1 on 6 matching bases. The V gene lost 7 bases and the J gene lost 3 bases, with 13 bases spanning the gap. Germline CDR1 and CDR2: SQVTM and ANQGSEA. The CDR3 consists of 12 residues. The CDR3 here is CSAAGVNYEQYF. DNA of the CDR3: TGCAGCGCCGCAGGGGTGAACTACGAGCAGTACTTC.

This clonotype was seen a few times. One end of the junction fails to match germline, which may point to a read error. The chain joins TRBV20-1 to TRBJ2-3, with 8 bases fitting TRBD1. Germline V lookup: CDR1 DFQATT, CDR2 SNEGSKA (reference sequence). The CDR3 covers 14 residues. In DNA, the CDR3 is TGCAGTGCTAGAGACAGGGGGCGGACAGATAAGCAGTATTTT. Encoded protein: CSARDRGRTDKQYF.

This clonotype was seen more than once but under ten times. The chain uses TRBV20-1 and TRBJ1-5; D ambiguous. Germline V gene lookup returns CDR1 DFQATT and CDR2 SNEGSKA (reference sequence). This CDR3 has 13 residues. Trimming stripped 1 base from V and 3 bases from J, with 7 bases between. CDR3 residues: CSARVNTNQPQHF. The CDR3 DNA reads TGCAGTGCTAGAGTCAACACCAATCAGCCCCAGCATTTT.

A few counts support this clonotype. The CDR3 DNA follows: TGTGCCAGCAGCTTGAACAGGGGGAACGCCTACGAGCAGTACTTC. This codes for CASSLNRGNAYEQYF. The chain couples TRBV5-5 to TRBJ2-7; 8 positions match TRBD1. This CDR3 comprises 15 residues. The germline V gene encodes CDR1 SGHKS and CDR2 YYEKEE (reference sequence). The J segment lost 2 bases and the V segment lost 1 base, leaving 5 bases of the junction unmatched. Drawing the rest from reference TRBV5-5 and TRBJ2-7, the complete variable domain is DAGVTQSPTHLIKTRGQQVTLRCSPISGHKSVSWYQQVLGQGPQFIFQYYEKEERGRGNFPDRFSARQFPNYSSELNVNALLLGDSALYLCASSLNRGNAYEQYFGPGTRLTVT.

V gene TRBV30 combines with J gene TRBJ1-2; TRBD1 is a possible D gene (5 bases). Between the trimmed V and J ends, which lost 0 bases and 6 bases, there was a span of 8 bases. The germline V gene encodes CDR1 GTSNPN and CDR2 SVGIG (reference sequence). This CDR3 spans 12 amino acids. CDR3 bases: TGTGCCTGGAGTGTACGAGGGGATGGCTACACCTTC. It specifies CAWSVRGDGYTF. Looking up the rest from reference TRBV30 and TRBJ1-2 gives the full variable domain: SQTIHQWPATLVQPVGSPLSLECTVEGTSNPNLYWYRQAAGRGLQLLFYSVGIGQISSEVPQNLSASRPQDRQFILSSKKLLLSDSGFYLCAWSVRGDGYTFGSGTRLTVV.